Listed below are T cell receptor beta chains from one sample, sequenced in a study of a mutant IDH1 vaccine in newly diagnosed glioma. TCRdb's copy holds only in-frame clones and misses some; the assay was immunoSEQ multiplex PCR. This table holds more than 35,000 clones, 81% found once. Their antigens are not known. The sequencing here drew on PBMCs, taken from a glioma patient whose treatment included an IDH1 peptide vaccine. These receptors were obtained from a woman aged 40 to 55 with glioma. Some clones in this sample may be carry-over from other donors' samples. CDR3s leave out the opening cysteine and the closing phenylalanine or tryptophan.

>TRBV4-3|TRBJ2-7
ASSSSTESSYEQY
>TRBV25-1|TRBJ2-7
ASSAGSGLAGEYEQY
>TRBV28|TRBJ2-3
ASSLAVTGRLDTQY
>TRBV7-3|TRBJ1-2
ASSLNGGDYGYT
>TRBV5-1|TRBJ2-7
ASSSRDRVSYEQY
>TRBV6-5|TRBJ1-4
ASRSLSLSNEKLF
>TRBV9|TRBJ2-7
ASSVLDRVQGFYEQY
>TRBV4-1|TRBJ1-5
ASSQDGIANQPQH
>TRBV5-8|TRBJ1-1
ASISWGSAFEAF
>TRBV2|TRBJ1-2
ASKTAGWDNYGYT
>TRBV7-2|TRBJ2-7
ASSAQPGLSYEQY
>TRBV10-1|TRBJ1-2
ASSSFRPGAYGYT
>TRBV7-9|TRBJ1-1
ASSLELTGTEAF
>TRBV5-4|TRBJ2-1
ASSSAGGLEDEQF
>TRBV13|TRBJ2-1
ASSLTTKEKGEQF
>TRBV6-5|TRBJ2-7
ASRITGSSSYEQY
>TRBV29-1|TRBJ1-2
SAGQTYGYT
>TRBV7-2|TRBJ2-5
ASSSRGGKETQY
>TRBV2|TRBJ1-2
ASTPAGQGAYGYT
>TRBV9|TRBJ1-1
ASSATQGTEAF
>TRBV6-1|TRBJ1-5
ASTKGNQPQH
>TRBV4-1|TRBJ2-5
ASSFVGGAETQY
>TRBV4-1|TRBJ2-5
ASSSSAQETQY
>TRBV7-9|TRBJ2-7
ASSSPEVYEQY
>TRBV9|TRBJ2-3
ASSLQGEDTQY
>TRBV6-1|TRBJ2-7
ASSATSGIGEQY
>TRBV11-1|TRBJ2-2
ASSLAGRETANTGELF
>TRBV6-5|TRBJ1-1
ASSYLGNTEAF
>TRBV9|TRBJ2-1
ASSGSGGNEQF
>TRBV6-4|TRBJ2-1
ASSDGASDNEQF
>TRBV25-1|TRBJ1-3
ASSAGASGNTIY
>TRBV19|TRBJ1-1
ASKGLDSGVPNTEAF
>TRBV7-9|TRBJ2-3
ASSLAGVRSTDTQY
>TRBV27|TRBJ1-2
ASSLAPDRGRYGYT
>TRBV2|TRBJ2-7
ASGGRYIYEQY
>TRBV5-1|TRBJ1-1
ASSLTQSGGARAF
>TRBV4-1|TRBJ2-3
ASSQDTDTQY
>TRBV7-9|TRBJ1-2
ASSSTVDYGYT
>TRBV21-1|TRBJ1-2
ASILVDRSLYGYT
>TRBV15|TRBJ2-3
ATSRPLADTADTQY
>TRBV28|TRBJ1-1
ASREGTGRGTEAF
>TRBV2|TRBJ1-6
ASRDGARSYNSPLH
>TRBV5-1|TRBJ2-7
ASSPGSYEQY
>TRBV27|TRBJ2-7
ASSLYEGYEQY
>TRBV7-6|TRBJ1-1
AVGENTEAF
>TRBV5-8|TRBJ1-2
ASSSWDGSGGYT